The 14 T cell receptor beta chains below come from one sample, sequenced in a study of CXCR3-negative and CXCR3-positive naive CD8 T cells. Whole-study results and caveats: More hydrophobic TRB CDR3s occurred in CXCR3-positive than in CXCR3-negative naive cells.

Their target antigens are unknown. TRB cDNA was prepared as libraries by UMI-labeled 5' RACE. TCRdb reprocessed the 5' RACE reads and stores each CDR3 protein as one record, lacking DNA. Its listing shows approximately 100,000 distinct CDR3 sequences. Input material: naive CXCR3+ CD8+ T cells from blood. Subset specified: CD45RO-CCR7+CD27+CD95- naive CD8+ T cells expressing CXCR3 (TNR3+). The receptors here all came from a human donor in good health. Some clones in this sample may be carry-over from other donors' samples.

The rearrangement links TRBV4-2 to TRBJ2-7. The CDR3 consists of 22 residues. The germline V gene has CDR1 LGHNA and CDR2 YNFKEQ. CDR3 loop: CASSQSRLGWDREFSDIYEQYF.

The chain recombines TRBV5-4 with TRBJ2-7; TCRdb's assignment of TRBD2 cannot be checked, as there is no DNA. The CDR3 runs 15 residues. Per the germline V gene, CDR1 is SGHNT and CDR2 is YYREEE (reference sequence). CDR3 residues: CASSLEAGGLNEEYF.

The J gene is TRBJ2-7, the V gene TRBV10-3. The CDR3 is 11 residues long. In germline, CDR1 is ENHRY, CDR2 SYGVKD. CDR3 in amino acids: CAIGIPYEQYF.

The chain carries TRBV5-6 and TRBJ2-1; no DNA is available, so the TRBD1 call from TCRdb remains unchecked. The germline gives CDR1 SGHDT, CDR2 YYEEEE. The CDR3 runs 13 residues. CDR3 protein: CASSRYQGNEQFF. Drawing the rest from reference TRBV5-6 and TRBJ2-1, the complete variable domain is DAGVTQSPTHLIKTRGQQVTLRCSPKSGHDTVSWYQQALGQGPQFIFQYYEEEERQRGNFPDRFSGHQFPNYSSELNVNALLLGDSALYLCASSRYQGNEQFFGPGTRLTVL.

The chain combines TRBV28 with TRBJ2-7; the D call from TCRdb, TRBD1, cannot be confirmed without DNA. CDR1 is MDHEN and CDR2 is SYDVKM in the germline V gene. The CDR3 spans 14 residues. Here the CDR3 reads CAGSLPGQGYEQYF.

V and J are TRBV6-5 and TRBJ2-3; TCRdb designates TRBD2, a call that cannot be tested without DNA. The CDR3 has 16 amino acids. Germline CDR1 MNHEY, CDR2 SVGAGI. The CDR3 protein is CASSYTGLVAPDTQYF.

The CDR3 is CASSRLSLTDTQYF. This rearrangement joins TRBV14 to TRBJ2-3. Germline V gene data show CDR1 as SGHDN and CDR2 as FVKESK. CDR3 length equals 14 residues.

V usage is TRBV29-1 and J usage is TRBJ2-1; TCRdb gives TRBD2 as the D gene, but with no DNA this cannot be confirmed. The CDR3 spans 12 residues. The germline V gene has CDR1 SQVTM and CDR2 ANQGSEA. CDR3 protein: CSVSSQVNEQFF.

This chain joins TRBV4-3 and TRBJ1-2; TCRdb names TRBD1, which stays unverified in the absence of DNA. This CDR3 has 14 amino acids. Germline V lookup: CDR1 LGHNA, CDR2 YSLEER. CDR3 sequence reads: CASSQVGTAYGYTF.

The chain has TRBV24-1 and TRBJ2-1; the TCRdb call, TRBD1, lacks DNA for checking. There are 14 residues in the CDR3. Germline CDR1 reads KGHDR; CDR2 reads SFDVKD. The CDR3 sequence: CATSDLYRVNEQFF.

The chain has TRBV9 and TRBJ2-5; the TCRdb call, TRBD2, lacks DNA for checking. The V gene's germline CDR1 is SGDLS and CDR2 YYNGEE. This CDR3 is 14 amino acids long. CDR3 protein: CASSPSGTTETQYF.

V and J are TRBV12-3 or TRBV12-4 and TRBJ2-2; without DNA, the TCRdb call of TRBD2 cannot be checked. This CDR3 has 15 residues. CDR3 protein: CASSPLAGVAGELFF.

This chain links TRBV7-9 with TRBJ2-3; checking the TCRdb D call of TRBD2 is not possible without DNA. CDR1 and CDR2 from the germline V gene are SEHNR and FQNEAQ (reference sequence). The CDR3 runs 17 residues. CDR3 sequence reads: CASSSPTSGERTDTQYF.

The CDR3 is CSVFSSGGPYNEQFF. This chain uses TRBV29-1 with TRBJ2-1; with no DNA, the TCRdb D assignment of TRBD2 cannot be verified. Looked up from germline, CDR1 is SQVTM and CDR2 is ANQGSEA. This CDR3 has 15 residues.